This T cell receptor (beta chain) was recorded in a study of T cell responses to AZD1222 COVID-19 vaccine. Whole-study findings and limits: Baseline seropositivity occurred in only six AZD1222 recipients. Spike-specific TCR breadth and depth rose after two AZD1222 doses.

The CDR3 runs 16 residues. V was clipped by 4 bases and J by 7 bases, with 24 bases between them. CDR1 is SGHDT, CDR2 YYEEEE, per germline. Concerning this clone: Antigen specificity is unknown.

Clones were read by immunoSEQ multiplex PCR, and TCRdb kept only the in-frame ones, dropping some. This sample has some 130,000 clones; nearly 90% occur once, and the top ten carry roughly 8.9%. This receptor was taken from an adult who received the AZD1222 COVID-19 vaccine. Specimen: peripheral blood, collected 28 days after the second AZD1222 dose. V and J are TRBV5-6 and TRBJ2-7; D is perhaps TRBD1 (6 bases). In nucleotides, the CDR3 is TGTGCCAGCAGCAGTATTAACCGGGACACCTTAGGGGAGCAGTACTTC. It is translated as CASSSINRDTLGEQYF.